What follows is one T cell receptor beta chain and its context. The investigators sampled blood at baseline, at cycle 4 day 1, and at cycle 7 day 1. The sample is drawn from a study of OX40 agonist ivuxolimab in advanced cancers. This table comes from immunoSEQ multiplex PCR, and its TCRdb copy is limited to in-frame clones, with some not included. The top ten hold approximately 11% of the sample, which has tens of thousands of clones, 85% to 90% seen once. CDR3 length equals 13 residues. CDR1 and CDR2 (germline): SGHRS, YFSETQ. Deletions cut 5 bases from V and 6 bases from J, with 15 bases between. Material: CD4+ or CD8+ T cells sorted from blood, obtained in a trial of the OX40 agonist ivuxolimab. The source is an adult with an advanced solid tumor such as melanoma, head and neck, liver or kidney cancer. The chain recombines TRBV5-1 with TRBJ2-7; perhaps TRBD1 as D (8 bases). The CDR3 sequence: CASRDREGREQYF. CDR3 nucleotide sequence: TGCGCCAGCAGGGACAGGGAGGGTCGCGAGCAGTACTTC.